The sequence of this T cell receptor beta chain was determined in a study of identifying expanded T cells in peripheral blood. Study-level findings and limits: Approximately 1.1 clones differed between technical replicates, versus around 15 and 18 over time. Roughly two-week clone count variance significantly increased as total template count grew.

No infections or other immune events were documented during collection. Measured with immunoSEQ multiplex PCR; TCRdb has only the in-frame clones, and not every one. The data contain about 50,000 clones, around four fifths of them singletons. This clone occurred a few times. Its antigen remains unknown. V gave up 1 base and J gave up 15 bases, with 16 bases separating them. CDR1 LNHNV and CDR2 YYDKDF come from the germline V gene (reference sequence). The CDR3 totals 13 residues. Sequenced: blood. The source is a person between 18 and 75 years old in good health. The gene calls are TRBV15 and TRBJ2-1, with D unclear. CDR3 protein: CATSRVPSGTGFF. The CDR3 nucleotides read TGTGCCACCAGCAGAGTTCCCTCTGGTACCGGGTTCTTC.